The clone carrying this T cell receptor beta chain was seen more than once but under ten times. A CD45RA-negative memory subset and a CD45RA+ naive subset were separated from the CD4+ cells. This sample was taken from a study of shared clonotypes between healthy human individuals. The method was immunoSEQ multiplex PCR; TCRdb's version includes in-frame clones alone and lacks a portion of them. The data contain some 2,400,000 clones, around 95% of them singletons. This CDR3 region has 16 residues. V trimming: 1 base; J trimming: 0 bases; junction bases outside the gene matches: 4. The germline CDR1 and CDR2 sequences are SGHRS and YFSETQ.

The chain links TRBV5-1 to TRBJ2-7; 10 positions match TRBD2. The clonotype was recovered from a man younger than 35 in good health. Sequenced input: naive CD4+ T cells sorted from blood. Subset specified: CD45RA+ positively selected. The CDR3 DNA reads as TGCGCCAGCAGCTTGCTAACTAGCGGGAACTCCTACGAGCAGTACTTC. Amino acid sequence: CASSLLTSGNSYEQYF.